These 6 T cell receptor beta chains were sequenced from one sample in a study of blood T cell repertoires in COVID-19. The protocol was immunoSEQ multiplex PCR, while the TCRdb copy is restricted to in-frame clones and leaves out a portion. Of roughly 100,000 clones in the sample, approximately 82% are singletons; the top ten hold 8% to 13%. Sequences were obtained from peripheral blood. The receptors originated from a man between 65 and 85 years old with acute or convalescent COVID-19.

The chain uses TRBV27 and TRBJ2-6; 7 bases align to TRBD2. Germline-derived CDR1 and CDR2 are MNHEY and SMNVEV (reference sequence). The CDR3 is 15 residues long. J gave up 2 bases and V 5 bases, and 3 bases lay outside the gene matches. CDR3 coding DNA: TGTGCCAGCAGTCGAGCGGGGACTGGGGCCAACGTCCTGACTTTC. Residues: CASSRAGTGANVLTF.

V and J are TRBV27 and TRBJ1-2; possibly TRBD1 for D (5 bases). V lost 5 bases, J lost 3 bases, and 22 bases lay in between. This CDR3 has 17 residues. CDR1 and CDR2 (germline): MNHEY, SMNVEV (reference sequence). The CDR3 nucleotides are TGTGCCAGCAGTACCAAGGGGACTCATCGGATTGACTATGGCTACACCTTC. Translation: CASSTKGTHRIDYGYTF.

This chain links TRBV7-2 with TRBJ1-2, with D unclear. V gave up 4 bases and J gave up 0 bases, with 12 bases separating them. The V gene's germline CDR1 is SGHTA and CDR2 FQGNSA. The CDR3 spans 15 residues. The CDR3 DNA is TGTGCCAGCAGCTCGCCGGGAAGAGCTAACTATGGCTACACCTTC. It translates to CASSSPGRANYGYTF.

J is TRBJ2-1 and V is TRBV7-2, with 8 bases fitting TRBD1. The germline gives CDR1 SGHTA, CDR2 FQGNSA. Trimming at V came to 4 bases and at J to 7 bases, leaving 9 bases not matched to a gene. CDR3 length equals 15 residues. The CDR3, as DNA: TGTGCCAGCAGCTATGACAGGGGATTTCGAAATGAGCAGTTCTTC. Its protein product is CASSYDRGFRNEQFF.

V is TRBV28 and J is TRBJ1-1; no clear D. The CDR3 loop spans 15 amino acids. CDR1 is MDHEN and CDR2 is SYDVKM in the germline V gene. V was shortened by 3 bases and J by 1 base, with 12 bases between the two germline ends. This CDR3 reads CASSLNPSRNTEAFF. The CDR3 region has the DNA TGTGCCAGCAGTTTGAACCCGTCCAGGAACACTGAAGCTTTCTTT. The complete variable domain, with remaining parts taken from reference TRBV28 and TRBJ1-1, reads DVKVTQSSRYLVKRTGEKVFLECVQDMDHENMFWYRQDPGLGLRLIYFSYDVKMKEKGDIPEGYSVSREKKERFSLILESASTNQTSMYLCASSLNPSRNTEAFFGQGTRLTVV.

This clone was seen a single time. The rearrangement joins TRBV5-1 to TRBJ1-2; no definite D call. V was clipped by 4 bases and J by 2 bases, with 12 bases between them. Germline assignment: CDR1 SGHRS and CDR2 YFSETQ. The length of the CDR3 is 14 residues. This CDR3 is CASSPVQRNYGYTF. CDR3 DNA: TGCGCCAGCAGCCCGGTGCAACGGAACTATGGCTACACCTTC.